These 31 T cell receptor beta chains came from one sample sequenced in a study of T cells expressing NK-cell markers. TCRdb reworked the 5' RACE reads into one entry per CDR3 protein, no DNA. Found here are fewer than 400,000 distinct CDR3 sequences; the top ten clones hold about 5.2%. What was sequenced was blood T cells: a sorted CD56 or NKG2C T cell subset, CD4+ or CD8+ T cells, or bulk PBMC T cells (not recorded which). These receptors were taken from a man aged 18-69 years in good health.

The chain links TRBV11-3 to TRBJ1-1. This CDR3 has 17 amino acids. Germline V gene sequence: CDR1 SGHNT, CDR2 YENEEA. CDR3: CASSLVPFHDFGTEAFF.

The gene calls are TRBV7-2 and TRBJ2-5; the D call from TCRdb, TRBD1, cannot be confirmed without DNA. Germline V gives CDR1 SGHTA, CDR2 FQGNSA. The CDR3 is 13 amino acids. CDR3: CASRQGGSETQYF.

This chain connects TRBV28 to TRBJ1-1; the D call of TRBD1 rests on TCRdb alone, since no DNA is present to check it. The CDR3 spans 13 residues. Germline V gives CDR1 MDHEN, CDR2 SYDVKM. CDR3 sequence: CASIRQRNTEAFF.

The chain is built from TRBV9 and TRBJ1-1; TCRdb outputs TRBD1, but without DNA this stays unchecked. The CDR3 contains 16 residues. Germline CDR1 reads SGDLS; CDR2 reads YYNGEE. Here the CDR3 reads CASSVSTGGPNTEAFF.

The V and J genes are TRBV9 and TRBJ2-1; TCRdb designates TRBD2, a call that cannot be tested without DNA. Per the germline V gene, CDR1 is SGDLS and CDR2 is YYNGEE. The CDR3 length is 15 residues. Here the CDR3 reads CASSVVAGALNEQFF.

This sequence joins TRBV10-3 and TRBJ2-2; absent DNA, TCRdb's TRBD2 call cannot be checked. CDR1 and CDR2 (germline): ENHRY, SYGVKD. This CDR3 spans 18 amino acids. The CDR3 here is CAISDHELAGTSTGELFF.

The rearrangement links TRBV29-1 to TRBJ2-1; TCRdb's assignment of TRBD1 cannot be checked, as there is no DNA. Per the germline V gene, CDR1 is SQVTM and CDR2 is ANQGSEA. The CDR3 runs to 15 residues. This chain's CDR3 is CSVEDRAGTPNEQFF.

The J gene is TRBJ1-1, the V gene TRBV12-3 or TRBV12-4. The CDR3 runs 15 residues. CDR3 residues: CASSLPVEAGTEAFF.

V gene TRBV20-1 combines with J gene TRBJ2-5; there is no DNA to check the TCRdb D call of TRBD2. The CDR3 spans 16 residues. Germline V gives CDR1 DFQATT, CDR2 SNEGSKA (reference sequence). This chain's CDR3 is CSASTSGGRVVETQYF.

V gene TRBV20-1 combines with J gene TRBJ1-2; TCRdb's D gene call, TRBD1, goes unchecked for lack of DNA. The CDR3 extends over 12 amino acids. From germline, CDR1 is DFQATT and CDR2 SNEGSKA (reference sequence). The CDR3 loop is CSATGGSDGYTF.

V and J are TRBV20-1 and TRBJ2-5; TCRdb names TRBD2, which stays unverified in the absence of DNA. Germline V gene data show CDR1 as DFQATT and CDR2 as SNEGSKA (reference sequence). This CDR3 has 15 amino acids. CDR3 sequence reads: CSARRRAPQDETQYF.

The chain uses TRBV19 and TRBJ2-4; the TRBD2 assignment by TCRdb is unverifiable without DNA. The CDR3 is 16 residues long. Germline-derived CDR1 and CDR2 are LNHDA and SQIVND (reference sequence). The CDR3 here is CASSPLGSRAKNIQYF.

The chain carries TRBV6-1 and TRBJ2-7; TCRdb selects TRBD2, and the lack of DNA leaves this call unchecked. Germline CDR1 is MNHNS and CDR2 is SASEGT. This CDR3 region has 17 residues. This CDR3 reads CASSEAKRWLAVYEQYF.

The V and J genes are TRBV29-1 and TRBJ1-2. CDR3 length: 15 residues. Germline CDR1 is SQVTM and CDR2 is ANQGSEA. The CDR3 protein is CSVEDRGRGPSGYTF. Complete variable domain (other parts from reference TRBV29-1 and TRBJ1-2): SAVISQKPSRDICQRGTSLTIQCQVDSQVTMMFWYRQQPGQSLTLIATANQGSEATYESGFVIDKFPISRPNLTFSTLTVSNMSPEDSSIYLCSVEDRGRGPSGYTFGSGTRLTVV.

The CDR3 region is CASSQQGWGQAFSGANVLTF. The rearrangement links TRBV3-1 to TRBJ2-6; TCRdb gives TRBD1 as the D gene, but with no DNA this cannot be confirmed. CDR1 is LGHDT and CDR2 is YNNKEL in the germline V gene (reference sequence). The CDR3 runs to 20 residues.

The chain combines TRBV2 with TRBJ2-1; TCRdb lists TRBD2, though no DNA is available to test this call. CDR1 is SNHLY, CDR2 FYNNEI, per germline. The CDR3 is 16 amino acids. CDR3 in amino acids: CASRKASGGFWDEQFF.

The V call is TRBV5-1, the J call TRBJ2-5. CDR3 length: 15 residues. Germline values: CDR1 SGHRS, CDR2 YFSETQ. The CDR3 sequence is CASSLGGRDKETQYF.

The rearrangement links TRBV14 to TRBJ2-2; absent DNA, TCRdb's TRBD1 call cannot be checked. The germline V gene encodes CDR1 SGHDN and CDR2 FVKESK. The CDR3 consists of 20 residues. CDR3 amino acids: CASSQGLWDRGDLNTGELFF.

The J gene is TRBJ2-3, the V gene TRBV7-9; TCRdb's assignment of TRBD1 cannot be checked, as there is no DNA. The CDR3 covers 16 residues. The germline gives CDR1 SEHNR, CDR2 FQNEAQ (reference sequence). CDR3 residues: CASSTRGTGGTDTQYF. The entire variable domain, with the rest obtained from reference TRBV7-9 and TRBJ2-3, is as follows: DTGVSQNPRHKITKRGQNVTFRCDPISEHNRLYWYRQTLGQGPEFLTYFQNEAQLEKSRLLSDRFSAERPKGSFSTLEIQRTEQGDSAMYLCASSTRGTGGTDTQYFGPGTRLTVL.

This chain connects TRBV6-1 to TRBJ2-3; TCRdb designates TRBD2, a call that cannot be tested without DNA. The CDR3 spans 17 residues. Germline V lookup: CDR1 MNHNS, CDR2 SASEGT. CDR3 sequence reads: CASRPPGTSRGEDTQYF.

V is TRBV11-2 and J is TRBJ2-1; TCRdb picks TRBD1, but there is no DNA to check that call. This CDR3 has 14 residues. Germline V gene lookup returns CDR1 SGHAT and CDR2 FQNNGV. CDR3 amino acids: CASSLGVHYNEQFF.

CDR3 protein: CSAFTGTGGADTQYF. The chain joins TRBV20-1 to TRBJ2-3; TCRdb names TRBD1, which stays unverified in the absence of DNA. Germline CDR1 reads DFQATT; CDR2 reads SNEGSKA (reference sequence). This CDR3 is built from 15 residues.

The chain couples TRBV27 to TRBJ2-7; the D gene TCRdb calls, TRBD2, cannot be checked with no DNA. The germline V gene encodes CDR1 MNHEY and CDR2 SMNVEV (reference sequence). CDR3 length equals 14 residues. Here the CDR3 reads CAVRPSGGANEQYF.

This chain joins TRBV20-1 and TRBJ1-1; TCRdb outputs TRBD1, but without DNA this stays unchecked. Germline V gives CDR1 DFQATT, CDR2 SNEGSKA (reference sequence). There are 14 residues in the CDR3. This chain's CDR3 is CSASDPGHVTEAFF.

The chain combines TRBV15 with TRBJ2-1; the TRBD2 assignment by TCRdb is unverifiable without DNA. The CDR3 extends over 20 amino acids. CDR1 and CDR2 from the germline V gene are LNHNV and YYDKDF (reference sequence). CDR3 sequence: CATSSSRTSGGLSSYNEQFF.

This sequence joins TRBV20-1 and TRBJ2-5; the TCRdb call, TRBD2, lacks DNA for checking. Germline assignment: CDR1 DFQATT and CDR2 SNEGSKA (reference sequence). The CDR3 runs 15 residues. CDR3 region: CSARGGLAVLETQYF.

The rearrangement joins TRBV9 to TRBJ1-2; TCRdb's D call of TRBD1 is untestable without DNA. Germline V CDR1 and CDR2: SGDLS, YYNGEE. This CDR3 has 16 residues. CDR3 region: CASSVTPGQGIYGYTF.

The chain has TRBV11-2 and TRBJ1-5. The CDR3 has 18 amino acids. Per the germline V gene, CDR1 is SGHAT and CDR2 is FQNNGV. This CDR3 is CASSLFPAAGVFNQPQHF.

The genes are TRBV15 and TRBJ2-4. Germline assignment: CDR1 LNHNV and CDR2 YYDKDF (reference sequence). CDR3 size: 14 residues. The CDR3 loop reads CATSPYKTANIQYF.

The chain couples TRBV5-3 to TRBJ1-1. TRBV5-3 is an ORF, with its function uncertain. The CDR3 loop spans 11 amino acids. The chain's CDR3 is CARSLERKAFF.

The rearrangement links TRBV7-6 to TRBJ2-5; absent DNA, TCRdb's TRBD1 call cannot be checked. Germline assignment: CDR1 SGHVS and CDR2 FNYEAQ. CDR3 size: 15 residues. CDR3 sequence: CASSPSGGTQETQYF.